A selection of T cell receptor beta chains follows, all from one sample in a study of blood T cells in healthy people across ages. TCRdb called the 5' RACE reads again in MiXCR, with one record for every CDR3 protein. The table lists more than 600,000 distinct CDR3 sequences, roughly 25% of them singletons, with 9.4% in the top ten. A further study also used this sample, focusing on T cells of mothers and their children.

The material sequenced was blood. The receptors originated from a boy aged 5-17 years in good health. CDR3s include the opening cysteine and the closing phenylalanine or tryptophan. The D gene is left open where the match is weak. Rows give clone size only sometimes, using once, few, many, or a class for an expanded clone.

TRBV20-1	TRBD1	TRBJ2-1	NA	15	TGCAGTGCTAGAGCCGAGACAGGGACCTACAATGAGCAGTTCTTC	CSARAETGTYNEQFF
TRBV25-1	NA	TRBJ2-7	NA	16	TGTGCCAGCAGCGGTCTCCTAGCGCCAAAGGGAGCGGAGCAGTACTTC	CASSGLLAPKGAEQYF
TRBV4-1	TRBD2	TRBJ2-3	once	14	TGCGCCAGCAGCCAAATAGCGGGAGAAGATACGCAGTATTTT	CASSQIAGEDTQYF
TRBV27	NA	TRBJ2-1	few	15	TGTGCCAGCTCGGAGCGGAGCCCCTCCTACAATGAGCAGTTCTTC	CASSERSPSYNEQFF
TRBV3-1	TRBD1	TRBJ2-7	few	16	TGTGCCAGCAGCTTTCTGGTACCGGGACAGGGCGGCGAGCAGTACTTC	CASSFLVPGQGGEQYF
TRBV20-1	NA	TRBJ2-1	once	13	TGCAGTGCTAAAAGCCTAAATTACAATGAGCAGTTCTTC	CSAKSLNYNEQFF
TRBV7-3	NA	TRBJ2-5	NA	14	TGTGCCAGCAGCTTACAAGCGAGTCAAGAGACCCAGTACTTC	CASSLQASQETQYF
TRBV10-3	NA	TRBJ1-1	NA	12	TGTGCCATCAGTCTTCTAGACGGTGAAGCTTTCTTT	CAISLLDGEAFF
TRBV4-3	NA	TRBJ1-5	NA	14	TGCGCCAGCAGCCAAGGCAGGGCGGGCCAGCCCCAGCATTTT	CASSQGRAGQPQHF
TRBV6-6	NA	TRBJ1-2	few	10	TGTGCCAGCAGTGAGACGGGGGGCACCTTC	CASSETGGTF
TRBV7-9	NA	TRBJ1-4	few	14	TGTGCCAGCAGCGCAGGGGCGTCGGGGGAAAAACTGTTTTTT	CASSAGASGEKLFF
TRBV7-2	NA	TRBJ2-3	few	12	TGTGCCAGCAGCTTAAGAGAAGATACGCAGTATTTT	CASSLREDTQYF
TRBV2	NA	TRBJ1-1	few	13	TGTGCCAGCAGGGAGACAGGGAACACTGAAGCTTTCTTT	CASRETGNTEAFF
TRBV25-1	TRBD2	TRBJ2-1	few	17	TGTGCCAGCAGTGCTGCCCGACTAGCGGGGGAGTACAATGAGCAGTTCTTC	CASSAARLAGEYNEQFF
TRBV24-1	NA	TRBJ1-2	NA	11	TGTGCCACCAGTGGGCCGGATGGCCACACCTTC	CATSGPDGHTF
TRBV6-2/TRBV6-3	NA	TRBJ2-7	NA	13	TGTGCCAGCAGTTATCACGATACCCACGAGCAGTACTTC	CASSYHDTHEQYF
TRBV7-2	NA	TRBJ2-5	few	14	TGTGCCAGCAGCTTAGCGCGGGAACAGACTCTGGGGTACTTC	CASSLAREQTLGYF
TRBV2	NA	TRBJ1-3	NA	13	TGTGCCAGCAGGGACGACTCTGGAAACACCATATATTTT	CASRDDSGNTIYF
TRBV13	TRBD2	TRBJ2-1	NA	18	TGTGCCAGCAGCTTAGAAGTGGGAGGGCCCCCCTCCTACAATGAGCAGTTCTTC	CASSLEVGGPPSYNEQFF
TRBV6-1	TRBD1	TRBJ1-1	NA	15	TGTGCCAGCAGGGGACAGGGGTCCAAGAACACTGAAGCTTTCTTT	CASRGQGSKNTEAFF
TRBV15	NA	TRBJ1-5	NA	13	TGTGCCACCAGCAGAGATCAGGGTCAGCCCCAGCATTTT	CATSRDQGQPQHF
TRBV12-5	NA	TRBJ1-5	few	14	TGTGCTAGTGGTTTGGGGGACGGTCCAAAGCCCCAGCATTTT	CASGLGDGPKPQHF
TRBV29-1	NA	TRBJ1-2	NA	12	TGCAGCGTTTCGCAGGGAATCGATGGCTACACCTTC	CSVSQGIDGYTF
TRBV7-9	NA	TRBJ2-6	few	16	TGTGCCAGCAGCTTTGACCGAACCTCTGGGGCCAACGTCCTGACTTTC	CASSFDRTSGANVLTF
TRBV7-9	TRBD1	TRBJ1-4	few	13	TGTGCCAGCAGCCCAACAGGGGGCGGGAAACTGTTTTTT	CASSPTGGGKLFF
TRBV20-1	TRBD2	TRBJ2-5	few	17	TGCAGTGCCGCTGGACTAGCGGAGACACTCCGAGGGGAGACCCAGTACTTC	CSAAGLAETLRGETQYF
TRBV20-1	TRBD2	TRBJ2-7	few	13	TGCAGTGCTAGAGGGGGACTACTCTACGAGCAGTACTTC	CSARGGLLYEQYF
TRBV2	NA	TRBJ2-4	NA	13	TGTGCCAGCACCTTAGACAGCAAAAACATTCAGTACTTC	CASTLDSKNIQYF
TRBV23-1	NA	TRBJ2-3	NA	14	TGCGCCGGAACGACAGGACGGTGGACAGATACGCAGTATTTT	CAGTTGRWTDTQYF
TRBV28	NA	TRBJ2-2	NA	15	TGTGCCAGCAGTTTTTTCCGAGGCGCCGGCGGGGAGCTGTTTTTT	CASSFFRGAGGELFF
TRBV15	NA	TRBJ2-2	few	13	TGTGCCACCAGCAGAGCGGGGACCGGGGAGCTGTTTTTT	CATSRAGTGELFF
TRBV7-9	TRBD1	TRBJ1-2	NA	14	TGTGCCAGCAGCTCGGGACAGGAACACTATGGCTACACCTTC	CASSSGQEHYGYTF